This record concerns one TCR beta chain sequence. Its matching antigen is unknown. This sample is part of a study of OX40 agonist ivuxolimab in advanced cancers. Study-wide context: Hepatocellular carcinoma, melanoma, renal cell or head and neck cancer affected the dose-escalation patients.

Using immunoSEQ multiplex PCR, the repertoire was profiled, and TCRdb retains in-frame clones only, with some absent. The sample contains tens of thousands of clones, 81% of which appear only once. Findings and caveats of the study: Circulating CD4+ and CD8+ T cells showed clonal expansion by week 6 at 0.1 to 3.0 mg/kg. Patients who responded partially at 0.1-3.0 mg/kg showed clonal expansion ranking among the lowest.

Systemic immunosuppression or a history of autoimmune disease excluded patients. CDR3 size: 16 residues. The germline V gene has CDR1 LGHNA and CDR2 YNFKEQ. V was clipped by 0 bases and J by 2 bases, with 12 bases between them. Material: CD4+ or CD8+ T cells sorted from blood, obtained in a trial of the OX40 agonist ivuxolimab. The receptor was isolated from an adult with an advanced solid tumor such as melanoma, head and neck, liver or kidney cancer. The chain recombines TRBV4-2 with TRBJ2-3, with D perhaps matching TRBD1 or TRBD2 (5 bases each). The CDR3 DNA reads as TGTGCCAGCAGCCAAGATGAGGGACGATTCACAGATACGCAGTATTTT. It is translated as CASSQDEGRFTDTQYF.